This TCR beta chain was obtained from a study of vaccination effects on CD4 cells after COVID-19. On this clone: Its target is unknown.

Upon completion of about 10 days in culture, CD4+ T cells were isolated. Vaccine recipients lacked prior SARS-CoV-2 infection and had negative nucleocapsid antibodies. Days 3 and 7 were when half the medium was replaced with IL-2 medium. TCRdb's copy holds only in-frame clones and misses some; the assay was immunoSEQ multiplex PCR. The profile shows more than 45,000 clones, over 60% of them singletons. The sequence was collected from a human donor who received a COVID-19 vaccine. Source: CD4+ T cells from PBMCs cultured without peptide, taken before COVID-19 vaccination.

CDR3 bases: TGCGCCAGCAGCTTGTCCTCCAGCGGGGGGTACAATGAGCAGTTCTTC. This gives the protein CASSLSSSGGYNEQFF. The rearrangement uses TRBV5-1 and TRBJ2-1; TRBD2 aligns across 9 bases. The trim removed 1 base at V and 4 bases at J, leaving 6 bases unmatched. The CDR3 is 16 residues long. The germline V gene has CDR1 SGHRS and CDR2 YFSETQ. Variable domain in full (rest from reference TRBV5-1 and TRBJ2-1): KAGVTQTPRYLIKTRGQQVTLSCSPISGHRSVSWYQQTPGQGLQFLFEYFSETQRNKGNFPGRFSGRQFSNSRSEMNVSTLELGDSALYLCASSLSSSGGYNEQFFGPGTRLTVL.